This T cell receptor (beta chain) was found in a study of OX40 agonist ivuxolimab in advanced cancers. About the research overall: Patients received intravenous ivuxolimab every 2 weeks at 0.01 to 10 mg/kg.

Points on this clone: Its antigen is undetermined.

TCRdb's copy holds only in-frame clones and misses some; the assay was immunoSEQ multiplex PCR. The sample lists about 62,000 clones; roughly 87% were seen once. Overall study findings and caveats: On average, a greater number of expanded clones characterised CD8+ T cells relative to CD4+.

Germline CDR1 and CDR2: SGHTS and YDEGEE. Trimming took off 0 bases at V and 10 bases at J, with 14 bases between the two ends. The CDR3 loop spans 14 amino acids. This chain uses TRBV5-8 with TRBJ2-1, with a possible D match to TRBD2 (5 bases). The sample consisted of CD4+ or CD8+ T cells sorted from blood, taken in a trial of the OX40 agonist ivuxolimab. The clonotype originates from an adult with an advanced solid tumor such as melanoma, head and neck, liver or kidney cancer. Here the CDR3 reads CASSLDVGRREQFF. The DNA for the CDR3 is TGTGCCAGCAGCTTGGATGTGGGAAGGAGGGAGCAGTTCTTC.